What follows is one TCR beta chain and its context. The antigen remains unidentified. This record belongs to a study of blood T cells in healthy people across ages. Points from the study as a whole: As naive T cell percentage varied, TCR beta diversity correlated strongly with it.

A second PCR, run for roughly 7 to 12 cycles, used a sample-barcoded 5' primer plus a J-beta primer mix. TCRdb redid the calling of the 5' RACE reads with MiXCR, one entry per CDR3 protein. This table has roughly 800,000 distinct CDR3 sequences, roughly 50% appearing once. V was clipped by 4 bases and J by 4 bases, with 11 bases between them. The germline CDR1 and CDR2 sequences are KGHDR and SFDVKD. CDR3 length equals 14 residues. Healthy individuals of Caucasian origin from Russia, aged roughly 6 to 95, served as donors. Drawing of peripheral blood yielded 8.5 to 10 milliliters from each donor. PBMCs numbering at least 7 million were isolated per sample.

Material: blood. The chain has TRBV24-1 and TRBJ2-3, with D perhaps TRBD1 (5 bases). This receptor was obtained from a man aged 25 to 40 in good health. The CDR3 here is CATSEGQVADTQYF. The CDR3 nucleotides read TGTGCCACCAGTGAGGGGCAGGTCGCAGATACGCAGTATTTT.